A single sample gave rise to the 29 T cell receptor beta chains below, sequenced in a study of T cells in Graves' hyperthyroidism and ophthalmopathy. The source material, RNA transcripts, was used to amplify TCR beta CDR3 regions. RT-PCR in the first round (using the HTBI primer set) targeted the TCR CDR3. In TCRdb, the multiplex PCR reads were re-called with MiXCR into one record per CDR3 protein. The repertoire holds 350,000 or so distinct CDR3 sequences, roughly 20% seen once, with under 55% in the top ten. Sequenced material: blood. These receptors all come from a woman between 50 and 59 years old with Graves' hyperthyroidism.

This clonotype showed up just a few times. The chain employs TRBV5-1 and TRBJ2-1, with D perhaps matching TRBD2 (6 bases). This CDR3 has 13 amino acids. CDR1 and CDR2 (germline): SGHRS, YFSETQ. V lost 0 bases to trimming and J lost 12 bases, with 13 bases between them. CDR3 bases: TGCGCCAGCAGCTTGGGCGGAGGGTCGGGGCAGTTCTTC. The encoded protein is CASSLGGGSGQFF.

V usage is TRBV2 and J usage is TRBJ2-5; D is possibly TRBD1 (6 bases). This CDR3 region has 14 residues. Deletions cut 5 bases from V and 2 bases from J, with 12 bases between. CDR1 and CDR2 from the germline V gene are SNHLY and FYNNEI. The chain's CDR3 is CASSKGELQETQYF. The CDR3 nucleotides read TGTGCCAGCAGTAAGGGGGAGCTTCAAGAGACCCAGTACTTC.

This sequence joins TRBV4-2 and TRBJ2-5; D not certain. CDR1 LGHNA and CDR2 YNFKEQ come from the germline V gene. The CDR3 spans 15 residues. Trimming cost V 1 base and J 1 base, with 10 bases left between them. This chain's CDR3 is CASSQGWRIQETQYF. The CDR3 region has the DNA TGTGCCAGCAGCCAAGGGTGGCGGATCCAAGAGACCCAGTACTTC.

V gene TRBV7-9 combines with J gene TRBJ2-1, with 9 bases fitting TRBD1. Germline V CDR1 and CDR2: SEHNR, FQNEAQ (reference sequence). Trimming cost V 5 bases and J 9 bases; bases outside gene matches: 11. The CDR3 runs 15 residues. The CDR3 DNA reads TGTGCCAGCAGCGACCCCGGGACAGGGAAGGGTGAGCAGTTCTTC. Translated, it gives CASSDPGTGKGEQFF.

The V call is TRBV6-2 or TRBV6-3, the J call TRBJ2-2; maybe TRBD2 (6 bases). The CDR3 has 15 residues. Between the trimmed V and J ends, which lost 0 bases and 7 bases, there was a span of 12 bases. Germline loops: CDR1 MNHEY, CDR2 SVGEGT. CDR3 region: CASSYSITGGGELFF. In nucleotides, the CDR3 is TGTGCCAGCAGTTACTCGATTACCGGGGGCGGGGAGCTGTTTTTT.

This clonotype was recorded many times. J is TRBJ1-1 and V is TRBV2; 7 nucleotides agree with TRBD1. Germline V gene lookup returns CDR1 SNHLY and CDR2 FYNNEI. V lost 0 bases, J lost 5 bases, and 3 bases stayed unmatched. This CDR3 is built from 14 residues. CDR3 sequence reads: CASSEADRDTEAFF. CDR3 coding DNA: TGTGCCAGCAGTGAAGCCGACAGGGATACTGAAGCTTTCTTT. Filled out from reference TRBV2 and TRBJ1-1, the complete variable domain reads EPEVTQTPSHQVTQMGQEVILRCVPISNHLYFYWYRQILGQKVEFLVSFYNNEISEKSEIFDDQFSVERPDGSNFTLKIRSTKLEDSAMYFCASSEADRDTEAFFGQGTRLTVV.

This clonotype was detected only a few times. This chain uses TRBV2 with TRBJ1-4; D possibly corresponds to TRBD1 (6 bases). V was clipped by 4 bases and J by 6 bases, with 12 bases between them. Germline CDR1 reads SNHLY; CDR2 reads FYNNEI. This CDR3 has 14 residues. CDR3 region: CASSVEGGDEKLFF. Written as DNA, the CDR3 is TGTGCCAGCAGTGTGGAGGGGGGGGATGAAAAACTGTTTTTT.

The chain carries TRBV19 and TRBJ1-2; D call uncertain. Trimming pared 8 bases from V and 4 bases from J, leaving 23 bases between. This CDR3 is 16 amino acids long. In germline, CDR1 is LNHDA, CDR2 SQIVND (reference sequence). CDR3 DNA sequence: TGTGCCAGTGACGGGTCAGATCGGGGAGTAGGCTATGGCTACACCTTC. It encodes CASDGSDRGVGYGYTF. The entire variable domain, with the rest obtained from reference TRBV19 and TRBJ1-2, is as follows: DGGITQSPKYLFRKEGQNVTLSCEQNLNHDAMYWYRQDPGQGLRLIYYSQIVNDFQKGDIAEGYSVSREKKESFPLTVTSAQKNPTAFYLCASDGSDRGVGYGYTFGSGTRLTVV.

The chain employs TRBV6-2 or TRBV6-3 and TRBJ2-7, with a possible D match to TRBD2 (6 bases). The CDR3 runs to 13 residues. The germline gives CDR1 MNHEY, CDR2 SVGEGT. V lost 5 bases and J lost 4, with 12 bases in between. In DNA form, the CDR3 reads TGTGCCAGCAGTAGGGGAGGTCGGTACGAGCAGTACTTC. It specifies CASSRGGRYEQYF.

In this sample, this clonotype turned up many times. The genes are TRBV10-3 and TRBJ2-1, with 13 positions matching TRBD2. This CDR3 has 16 residues. CDR1 ENHRY and CDR2 SYGVKD come from the germline V gene. J gave up 7 bases and V 3 bases, and 6 bases lay outside the gene matches. The DNA for the CDR3 is TGTGCCATCAGTGACACCACTAGCGGGAGGGGTAATGAGCAGTTCTTC. It encodes CAISDTTSGRGNEQFF.

This chain links TRBV10-3 with TRBJ1-3, with D possibly TRBD1 on 6 matching bases. V lost 2 bases to trimming and J lost 4 bases, with 15 bases between them. The V gene's germline CDR1 is ENHRY and CDR2 SYGVKD. The length of the CDR3 is 16 residues. CDR3 amino acids: CAISERPGTPGNTIYF. For the CDR3, the DNA is TGTGCCATCAGTGAGCGTCCCGGGACACCCGGAAACACCATATATTTT.

This clonotype has just a few counts. The chain uses TRBV7-9 and TRBJ1-1, with D uncertain. V lost 3 bases to trimming and J lost 10 bases, with 12 bases between them. The CDR3 is 12 residues long. The germline V gene encodes CDR1 SEHNR and CDR2 FQNEAQ (reference sequence). CDR3 bases: TGTGCCAGCAGCTTGCACCCGGAGAGAGCTTTCTTT. The encoded protein is CASSLHPERAFF.

The chain combines TRBV6-9 with TRBJ2-7; D gene unclear. Germline values: CDR1 MNHGY, CDR2 SVAAGI. The CDR3 sequence is 12 residues long. Trimming left V 3 bases short and J 7 bases short, with 10 bases between. The DNA for the CDR3 is TGTGCCAGCAGTTACAATATTATTGAGCAGTACGTC. Translated, it gives CASSYNIIEQYV.

The DNA of the CDR3 is TGTGCCAGCAGATTCGGGACTAGCCCTACCTACGAGCAGTACTTC. Translation gives CASRFGTSPTYEQYF. The V call is TRBV27, the J call TRBJ2-7; TRBD2 matches at 9 bases. V was clipped by 6 bases and J by 2 bases; unmatched bases: 8. Germline V lookup: CDR1 MNHEY, CDR2 SMNVEV (reference sequence). The CDR3 extends over 15 amino acids.

The sample holds many counts of this clonotype. The chain links TRBV20-1 to TRBJ1-2; D not resolved. The CDR3 has 13 amino acids. Per germline, CDR1 DFQATT and CDR2 SNEGSKA (reference sequence). V was clipped by 0 bases and J by 5 bases, with 10 bases between them. CDR3 nucleotides: TGCAGTGCTAGAGATGGCGGAGGGTATGGCTACACCTTC. Amino acids: CSARDGGGYGYTF.

This clonotype was seen ten or more times. The rearrangement uses TRBV12-3 or TRBV12-4 and TRBJ1-5, with a tentative D call TRBD1 (5 bases). V was pared by 4 bases and J by 7 bases, with 11 bases between. CDR3 length: 13 residues. CDR3 sequence (DNA): TGTGCCAGCAGTTCCAGGGAAAGACAGCCCCAGCATTTT. This gives the protein CASSSRERQPQHF.

The chain employs TRBV7-9 and TRBJ2-3, with no clear D. V was trimmed by 1 base and J by 4 bases, leaving 9 bases between them. Germline values: CDR1 SEHNR, CDR2 FQNEAQ (reference sequence). There are 14 residues in the CDR3. Here the CDR3 reads CASSLGPAPDTQYF. DNA for the CDR3: TGTGCCAGCAGCTTAGGTCCGGCCCCAGATACGCAGTATTTT.

The rearrangement links TRBV5-1 to TRBJ2-3; weak D call: TRBD1 (5 bases). Germline assignment: CDR1 SGHRS and CDR2 YFSETQ. This CDR3 contains 13 residues. V lost 2 bases and J lost 2, with 6 bases in between. The CDR3 loop is CASSFRDTDTQYF. The CDR3 nucleotides are TGCGCCAGCAGCTTCAGGGACACAGATACGCAGTATTTT. The full variable domain, its missing parts supplied by reference TRBV5-1 and TRBJ2-3, is KAGVTQTPRYLIKTRGQQVTLSCSPISGHRSVSWYQQTPGQGLQFLFEYFSETQRNKGNFPGRFSGRQFSNSRSEMNVSTLELGDSALYLCASSFRDTDTQYFGPGTRLTVL.

The V call is TRBV3-1, the J call TRBJ1-6; D ambiguous. The CDR3 has 14 residues. V shed 3 bases and J shed 9 bases, with 12 bases lying between them. In germline, CDR1 is LGHDT, CDR2 YNNKEL (reference sequence). CDR3 protein: CASSQAMGASPLHF. CDR3 sequence (DNA): TGTGCCAGCAGCCAGGCCATGGGTGCTTCACCCCTCCACTTT.

In its sample, this clonotype was seen many times. This chain joins TRBV27 and TRBJ1-1, with a tentative D call TRBD1 (5 bases). V shed 1 base and J shed 4 bases, with 10 bases lying between them. The CDR3 length is 14 residues. Germline V gene lookup returns CDR1 MNHEY and CDR2 SMNVEV (reference sequence). The CDR3 here is CASSLLGRFTEAFF. The DNA for the CDR3 is TGTGCCAGCAGTTTATTGGGACGGTTCACTGAAGCTTTCTTT.

This clonotype was observed at least ten times. This chain links TRBV5-5 with TRBJ2-7; D possibly uses TRBD1 or TRBD2 (5 bases each). V lost 0 bases and J lost 3, with 13 bases in between. Germline assignment: CDR1 SGHKS and CDR2 YYEKEE (reference sequence). This CDR3 is built from 15 residues. CDR3 DNA: TGTGCCAGCAGCTTGGCCTCGGGACGGATCTACGAGCAGTACTTC. Protein: CASSLASGRIYEQYF.

This clonotype has only a few counts. The chain is built from TRBV5-4 and TRBJ1-1; no clear D gene. The CDR3 sequence is 14 residues long. The germline V and J ends were trimmed by 2 bases and 11 bases, with 19 bases remaining between them. Germline V CDR1 and CDR2: SGHNT, YYREEE (reference sequence). DNA of the CDR3: TGTGCCAGCAGCTTTGGGTCGCAAGCTCAACAGGCTTTCTTT. It is translated as CASSFGSQAQQAFF.

Concerning this clonotype itself: A much bigger clone sits one base away, suggesting this may be a read error. V and J are TRBV6-1 and TRBJ2-5; the match to TRBD2 covers 7 bases. Per germline, CDR1 MNHNS and CDR2 SASEGT. CDR3 length: 16 residues. V shed 0 bases and J 9 bases; nucleotides not matched to a gene: 13. CDR3 sequence reads: CASSEASGRVGGAQYF. The CDR3 nucleotides read TGTGCCAGCAGTGAAGCGTCCGGCAGGGTGGGAGGGGCCCAGTACTTC.

J is TRBJ1-2 and V is TRBV14; no clear D gene. V gave up 2 bases and J gave up 4 bases, with 11 bases separating them. The germline V gene encodes CDR1 SGHDN and CDR2 FVKESK. This CDR3 has 14 amino acids. The CDR3 protein is CASSQFRDAYGYTF. The CDR3, as DNA: TGTGCCAGCAGCCAATTCAGAGATGCCTATGGCTACACCTTC.

The chain links TRBV6-1 to TRBJ2-7; 10 nucleotides match TRBD1. This CDR3 has 15 amino acids. V dropped 1 base and J dropped 4; count of bases not matched to a gene: 4. Germline-derived CDR1 and CDR2 are MNHNS and SASEGT. CDR3 in DNA: TGTGCCAGCAGTGAAGGACAGGGGGCGTTATACGAGCAGTACTTC. Translation gives CASSEGQGALYEQYF.

This clonotype was seen at least ten times. The chain is built from TRBV29-1 and TRBJ2-7; D tentatively fits TRBD1 or TRBD2 (5 bases each). V lost 2 bases and J 5 bases, leaving 7 bases between the germline ends. The V gene's germline CDR1 is SQVTM and CDR2 ANQGSEA. CDR3 length equals 11 residues. The CDR3 reads CSVERGNEQYF. The CDR3 DNA reads TGCAGCGTTGAACGGGGCAACGAGCAGTACTTC.

The chain carries TRBV6-1 and TRBJ2-4; tentative D call: TRBD2 (6 bases). V lost 5 bases to trimming and J lost 1 base, with 15 bases between them. Germline V gene lookup returns CDR1 MNHNS and CDR2 SASEGT. The length of the CDR3 is 16 residues. The CDR3 is CASSYSGSGAKNIQYF. CDR3 bases: TGTGCCAGCAGTTACTCAGGGAGCGGGGCCAAAAACATTCAGTACTTC.

This clonotype was counted many times. V and J are TRBV3-1 and TRBJ2-5; no firm D call. The V end was cut by 4 bases, the J end by 0 bases, with 12 bases between. Germline V lookup: CDR1 LGHDT, CDR2 YNNKEL (reference sequence). The CDR3 contains 15 residues. This chain's CDR3 is CASSLLGEYQETQYF. As DNA, the CDR3 is TGTGCCAGCAGCCTATTGGGCGAGTACCAAGAGACCCAGTACTTC.

This clonotype has a handful of counts. The chain couples TRBV6-5 to TRBJ1-2; 8 bases match TRBD1. Per germline, CDR1 MNHEY and CDR2 SVGAGI. The V segment lost 6 bases and the J segment 2 bases; nucleotides outside the gene matches: 5. This CDR3 is 14 amino acids long. DNA for the CDR3: TGTGCCAGCAGCCCAGACAGGGGCAACTATGGCTACACCTTC. The encoded protein is CASSPDRGNYGYTF.